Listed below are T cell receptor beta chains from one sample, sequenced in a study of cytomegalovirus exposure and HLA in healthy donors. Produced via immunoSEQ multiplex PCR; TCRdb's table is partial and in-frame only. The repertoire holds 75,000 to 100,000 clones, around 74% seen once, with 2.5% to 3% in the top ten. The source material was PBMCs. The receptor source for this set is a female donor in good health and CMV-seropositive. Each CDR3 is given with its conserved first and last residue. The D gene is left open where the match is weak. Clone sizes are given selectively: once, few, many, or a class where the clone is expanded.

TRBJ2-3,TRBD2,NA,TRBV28,TGTGCCAGCAGCCGGAATAGCGGGGGGGCGGGAGATACGCAGTATTTT,CASSRNSGGAGDTQYF
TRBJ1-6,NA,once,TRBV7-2,TGTGCCAGCAGCTTAGCTGGCAGGGGTAATTCACCCCTCCACTTT,CASSLAGRGNSPLHF
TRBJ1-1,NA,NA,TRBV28,TGTGCCAGCAGTTCGGCAGGGGTGGTGATTGAAGCTTTCTTT,CASSSAGVVIEAFF
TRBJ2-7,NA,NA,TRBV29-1,TGCAGCGTTGGGTTGCAGGGGAGTGGGCAGTACTTC,CSVGLQGSGQYF
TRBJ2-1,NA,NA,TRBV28,TGTGCCAGCAGTTATCCCAGCTCCTACAATGAGCAGTTCTTC,CASSYPSSYNEQFF
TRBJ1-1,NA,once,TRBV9,TGTGCCAGCAGCGTAGTCTATTCGGGGGACACTGAAGCTTTCTTT,CASSVVYSGDTEAFF
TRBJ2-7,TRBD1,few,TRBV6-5,TGTGCCAGCAGTTACGGGACAGGTACTTACGAGCAGTACTTC,CASSYGTGTYEQYF
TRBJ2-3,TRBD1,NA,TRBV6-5,TGTGCCAGCAGGCGACAGGGGTTTAGCACAGATACGCAGTATTTT,CASRRQGFSTDTQYF
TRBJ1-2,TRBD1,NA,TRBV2,TGTGCCAGCAGTGTACAGGGGAATGGCTACACCTTC,CASSVQGNGYTF
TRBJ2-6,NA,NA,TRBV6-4,TGTGCCAGCAGCCCAGGGTCCTCTGGGGCCAACGTCCTGACTTTC,CASSPGSSGANVLTF
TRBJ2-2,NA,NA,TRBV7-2,TGTGCCAGGGAGACGGACTTAAACACCGGGGAGCTGTTTTTT,CARETDLNTGELFF
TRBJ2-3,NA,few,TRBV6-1,TGTGCCAGCAGTGAAGCCCCAGCAGATACGCAGTATTTT,CASSEAPADTQYF
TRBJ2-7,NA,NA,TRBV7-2,TGTGCCAGCAGCCCCGAAGGGGTCCTCTCCTACGAGCAGTACTTC,CASSPEGVLSYEQYF
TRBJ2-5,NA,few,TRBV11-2,TGTGCCAGCAGCCCTCAGGGAGAGACCCAGTACTTC,CASSPQGETQYF
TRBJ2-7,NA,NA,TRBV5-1,TGCGCCAGCAGCTTGGGACAGTCCTACGAGCAGTACTTC,CASSLGQSYEQYF
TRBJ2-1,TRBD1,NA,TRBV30,TGTGCCTGGAGGAGACAGGGAAACTACAATGAGCAGTTCTTC,CAWRRQGNYNEQFF
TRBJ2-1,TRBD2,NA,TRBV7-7,TGTGCTAGCAGCCCGGGACTATCCGGGGATGAGCAGTTCTTC,CASSPGLSGDEQFF
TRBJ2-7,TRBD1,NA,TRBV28,TGTGCCAGCACAGGGACAGCGGTCTCCTACGAGCAGTACTTC,CASTGTAVSYEQYF
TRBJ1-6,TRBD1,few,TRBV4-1,TGCGCCAGCAGCCCGCAGGGGGATGTGGATTCACCCCTCCACTTT,CASSPQGDVDSPLHF
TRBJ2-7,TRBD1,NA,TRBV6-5,TGTGCCAGCAGTCCCGCCCGGGACAGGGAATACGAGCAGTACTTC,CASSPARDREYEQYF
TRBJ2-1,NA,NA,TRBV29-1,TGCAGCGTTGAAGGTAGATCGACGCTGGAGCGGTCCTCCTACAATGAGCAGTTCTTC,CSVEGRSTLERSSYNEQFF
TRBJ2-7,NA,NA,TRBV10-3,TGTGCCATCAGTGACTCCCAGCGGGACACTACCTACGAGCAGTACTTC,CAISDSQRDTTYEQYF
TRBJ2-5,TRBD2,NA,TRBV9,TGTGCCAGCAGCTTACTCGCCGGGACTAGCGGGGAGACCCAGTACTTC,CASSLLAGTSGETQYF
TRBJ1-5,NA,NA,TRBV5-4,TGTGCCAGCAGCTTTGGCGGTAGCAATCAGCCCCAGCATTTT,CASSFGGSNQPQHF
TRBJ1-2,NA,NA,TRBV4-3,TGCGCCAGCAGCCAAGATGGAGGGGCTAACTATGGCTACACCTTC,CASSQDGGANYGYTF
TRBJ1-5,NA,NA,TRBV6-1,TGTGCCAGCAGTGAACCGGGGATAGGGCACAATCAGCCCCAGCATTTT,CASSEPGIGHNQPQHF
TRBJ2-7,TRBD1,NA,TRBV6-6,TGTGCCAGCAGTTACCCCGACAGGGAGCCGCATTGGCAGTACTTC,CASSYPDREPHWQYF
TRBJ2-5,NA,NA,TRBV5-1,TGCGCCAGCAGCAAAACCGGGGAGAGGGAGACCCAGTACTTC,CASSKTGERETQYF
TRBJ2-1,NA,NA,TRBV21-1,TGTGCCAGAAATAGCGGGAGAAGGGATGAGCAGTTCTTC,CARNSGRRDEQFF
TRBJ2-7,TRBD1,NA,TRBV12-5,TGTGCTAGTGGTTTGGCCTCGAGGGACAGGCCCTCCTACGAGCAGTACTTC,CASGLASRDRPSYEQYF
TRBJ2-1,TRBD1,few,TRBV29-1,TGCAGCGTTGAAGCAGGGGGCGATGAGCAGTTCTTC,CSVEAGGDEQFF
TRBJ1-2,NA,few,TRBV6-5,TGTGCCAGCAGCCAAGGAGCGGACTATGGCTACACCTTC,CASSQGADYGYTF
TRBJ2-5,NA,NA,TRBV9,TGTGCCAGCAGCGTGGAGTTAAGAGGGGAGACCCAGTACTTC,CASSVELRGETQYF
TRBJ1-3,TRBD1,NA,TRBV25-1,TGTGCCAGCAGTGATGGGACAGGCGGAAACACCATATATTTT,CASSDGTGGNTIYF
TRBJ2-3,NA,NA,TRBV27,TGTGCCAGCAGTTGGGGGGGGGCGACAGATACGCAGTATTTT,CASSWGGATDTQYF